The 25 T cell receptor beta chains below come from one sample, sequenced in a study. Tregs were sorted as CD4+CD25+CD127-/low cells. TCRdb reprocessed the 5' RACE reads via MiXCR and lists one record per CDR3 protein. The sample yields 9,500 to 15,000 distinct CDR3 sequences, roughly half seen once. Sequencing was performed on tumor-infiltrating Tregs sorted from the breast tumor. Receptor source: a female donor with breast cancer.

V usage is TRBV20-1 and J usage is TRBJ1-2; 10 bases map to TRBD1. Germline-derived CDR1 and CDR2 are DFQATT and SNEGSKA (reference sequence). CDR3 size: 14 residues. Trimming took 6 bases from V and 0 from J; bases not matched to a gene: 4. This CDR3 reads CSAKGTGANYGYTF. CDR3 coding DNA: TGCAGTGCGAAAGGGACAGGGGCTAACTATGGCTACACCTTC.

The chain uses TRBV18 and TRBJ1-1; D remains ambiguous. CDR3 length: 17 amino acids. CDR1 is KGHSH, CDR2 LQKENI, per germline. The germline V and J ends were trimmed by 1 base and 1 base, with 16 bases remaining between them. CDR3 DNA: TGTGCCAGCTCACCACAACAAATATCTTTAGGGAACACTGAAGCTTTCTTT. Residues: CASSPQQISLGNTEAFF.

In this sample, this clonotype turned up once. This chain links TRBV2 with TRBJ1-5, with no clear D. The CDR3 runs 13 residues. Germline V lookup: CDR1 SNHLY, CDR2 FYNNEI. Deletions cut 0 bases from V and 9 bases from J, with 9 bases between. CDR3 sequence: CASSEATRRPQHF. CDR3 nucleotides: TGTGCCAGCAGTGAAGCGACCAGGAGGCCCCAGCATTTT. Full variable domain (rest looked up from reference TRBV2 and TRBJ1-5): EPEVTQTPSHQVTQMGQEVILRCVPISNHLYFYWYRQILGQKVEFLVSFYNNEISEKSEIFDDQFSVERPDGSNFTLKIRSTKLEDSAMYFCASSEATRRPQHFGDGTRLSIL.

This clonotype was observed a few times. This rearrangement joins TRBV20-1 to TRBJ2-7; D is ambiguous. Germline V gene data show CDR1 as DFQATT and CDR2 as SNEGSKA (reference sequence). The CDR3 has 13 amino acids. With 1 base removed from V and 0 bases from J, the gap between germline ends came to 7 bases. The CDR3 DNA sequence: TGCAGTGCTAGAGGCCCAAGCTCCTACGAGCAGTACTTC. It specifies CSARGPSSYEQYF.

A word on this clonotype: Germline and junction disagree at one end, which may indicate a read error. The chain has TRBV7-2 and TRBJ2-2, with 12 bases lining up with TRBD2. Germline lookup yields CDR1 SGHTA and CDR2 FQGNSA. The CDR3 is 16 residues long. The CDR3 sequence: CVSSSGTSGLTGELFF. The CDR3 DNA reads TGTGTCAGCAGCTCTGGGACTAGCGGGCTCACCGGGGAGCTGTTTTTT.

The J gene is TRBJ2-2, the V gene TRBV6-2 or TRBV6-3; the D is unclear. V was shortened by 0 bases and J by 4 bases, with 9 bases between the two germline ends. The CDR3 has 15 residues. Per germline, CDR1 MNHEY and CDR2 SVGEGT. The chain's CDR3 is CASSYSPSLTGELFF. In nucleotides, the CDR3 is TGTGCCAGCAGTTACTCTCCCTCGCTCACCGGGGAGCTGTTTTTT.

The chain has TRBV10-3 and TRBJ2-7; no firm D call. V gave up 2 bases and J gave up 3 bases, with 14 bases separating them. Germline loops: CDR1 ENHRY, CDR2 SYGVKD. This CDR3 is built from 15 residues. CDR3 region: CAISEVGIGRYEQYV. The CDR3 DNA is TGTGCCATCAGTGAGGTAGGAATAGGGCGCTACGAGCAGTACGTC.

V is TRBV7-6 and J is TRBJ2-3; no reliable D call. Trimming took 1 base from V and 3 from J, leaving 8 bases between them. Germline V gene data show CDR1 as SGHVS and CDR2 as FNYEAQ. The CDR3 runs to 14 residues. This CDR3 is CASSLGSSTDTQYF. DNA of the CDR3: TGTGCCAGCAGCTTAGGGAGTTCTACAGATACGCAGTATTTT.

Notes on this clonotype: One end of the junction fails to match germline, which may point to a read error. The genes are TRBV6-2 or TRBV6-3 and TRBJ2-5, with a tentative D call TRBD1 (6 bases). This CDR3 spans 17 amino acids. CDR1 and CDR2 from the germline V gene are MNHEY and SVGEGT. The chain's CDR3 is CASTTFVRGRGRETRYF. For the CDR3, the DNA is TGTGCCAGCACCACCTTCGTACGGGGCAGGGGAAGAGAGACCCGGTACTTC.

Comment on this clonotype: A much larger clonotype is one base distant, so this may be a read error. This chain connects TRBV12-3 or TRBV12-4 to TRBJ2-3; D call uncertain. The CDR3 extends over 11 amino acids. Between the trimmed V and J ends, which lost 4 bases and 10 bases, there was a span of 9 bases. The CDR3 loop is CASSSTVAQYF. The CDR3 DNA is TGTGCCAGCAGTTCGACGGTCGCGCAGTATTTT.

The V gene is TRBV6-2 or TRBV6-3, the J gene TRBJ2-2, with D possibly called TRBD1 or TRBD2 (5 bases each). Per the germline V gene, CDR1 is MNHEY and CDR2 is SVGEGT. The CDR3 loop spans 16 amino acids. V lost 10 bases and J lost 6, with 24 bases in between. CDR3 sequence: CATSSRQRGYPGELFF. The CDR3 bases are TGTGCCACCTCCTCTAGGCAGAGGGGTTATCCCGGGGAGCTGTTTTTT.

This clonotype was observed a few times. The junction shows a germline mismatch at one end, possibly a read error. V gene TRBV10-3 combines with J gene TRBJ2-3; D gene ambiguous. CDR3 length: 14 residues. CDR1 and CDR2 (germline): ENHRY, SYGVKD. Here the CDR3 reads CASSRTPERNTQYF. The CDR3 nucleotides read TGTGCCAGCAGTCGAACACCTGAGCGAAATACGCAGTATTTT.

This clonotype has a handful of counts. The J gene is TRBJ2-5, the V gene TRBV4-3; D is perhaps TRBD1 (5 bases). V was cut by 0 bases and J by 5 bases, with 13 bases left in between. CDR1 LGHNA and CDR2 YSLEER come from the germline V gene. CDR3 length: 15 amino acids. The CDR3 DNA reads TGCGCCAGCAGCCAAGAGAGCAGGGTGAGGGAGACCCAGTACTTC. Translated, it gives CASSQESRVRETQYF.

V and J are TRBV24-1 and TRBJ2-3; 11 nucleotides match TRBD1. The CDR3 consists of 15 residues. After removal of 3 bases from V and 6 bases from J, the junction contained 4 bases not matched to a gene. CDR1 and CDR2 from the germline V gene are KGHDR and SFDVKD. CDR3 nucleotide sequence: TGTGCCACCAGTGATATGAGGACAGGGGGCGATACGCAGTATTTT. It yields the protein CATSDMRTGGDTQYF.

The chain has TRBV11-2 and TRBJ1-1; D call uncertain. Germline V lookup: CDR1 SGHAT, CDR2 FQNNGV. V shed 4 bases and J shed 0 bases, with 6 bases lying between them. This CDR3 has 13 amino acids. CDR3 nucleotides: TGTGCCAGCAGCTCGCAAATGAACACTGAAGCTTTCTTT. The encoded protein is CASSSQMNTEAFF.

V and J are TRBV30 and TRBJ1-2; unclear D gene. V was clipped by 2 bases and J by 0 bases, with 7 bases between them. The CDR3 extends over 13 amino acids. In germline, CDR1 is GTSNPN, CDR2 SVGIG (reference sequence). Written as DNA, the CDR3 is TGTGCCTGGAGTCACACAGCTAACTATGGCTACACCTTC. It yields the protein CAWSHTANYGYTF.

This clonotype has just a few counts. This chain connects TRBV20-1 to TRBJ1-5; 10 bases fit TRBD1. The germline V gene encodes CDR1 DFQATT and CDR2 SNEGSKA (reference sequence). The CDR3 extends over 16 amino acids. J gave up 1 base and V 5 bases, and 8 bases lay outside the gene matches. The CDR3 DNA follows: TGCAGTGCTTGGACAGGGGGGCCCCGGAGCAATCAGCCCCAGCATTTT. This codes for CSAWTGGPRSNQPQHF.

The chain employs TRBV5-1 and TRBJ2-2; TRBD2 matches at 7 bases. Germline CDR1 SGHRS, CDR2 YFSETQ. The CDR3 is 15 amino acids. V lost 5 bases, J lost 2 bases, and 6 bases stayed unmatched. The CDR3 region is CASSISGPNTGELFF. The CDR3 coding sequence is TGCGCCAGCAGTATTAGCGGGCCAAACACCGGGGAGCTGTTTTTT.

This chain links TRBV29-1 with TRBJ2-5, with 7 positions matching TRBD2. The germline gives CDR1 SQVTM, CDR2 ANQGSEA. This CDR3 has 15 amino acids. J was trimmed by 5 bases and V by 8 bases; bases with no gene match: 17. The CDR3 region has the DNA TGCAGCTTCCAGAGGGGTAGCGGGCGAGGGGAGACCCAGTACTTC. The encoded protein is CSFQRGSGRGETQYF.

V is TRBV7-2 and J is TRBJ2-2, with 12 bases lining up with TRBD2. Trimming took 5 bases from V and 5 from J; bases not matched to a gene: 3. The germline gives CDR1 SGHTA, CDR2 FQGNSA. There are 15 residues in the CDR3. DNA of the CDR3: TGTGCCAGCAGCGTCGGACTAGCGGGAACCGGGGAGCTGTTTTTT. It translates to CASSVGLAGTGELFF.

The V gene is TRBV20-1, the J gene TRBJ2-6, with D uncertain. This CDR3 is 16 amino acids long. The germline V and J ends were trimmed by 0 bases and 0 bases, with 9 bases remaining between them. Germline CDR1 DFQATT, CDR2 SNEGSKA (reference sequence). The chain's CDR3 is CSARETINSGANVLTF. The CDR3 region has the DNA TGCAGTGCTAGAGAGACCATAAACTCTGGGGCCAACGTCCTGACTTTC.

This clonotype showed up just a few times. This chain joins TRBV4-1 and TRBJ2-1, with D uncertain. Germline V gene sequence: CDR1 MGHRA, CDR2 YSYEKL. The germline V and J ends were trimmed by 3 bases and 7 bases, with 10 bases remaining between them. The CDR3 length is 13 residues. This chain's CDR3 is CASSHVNGNEQFF. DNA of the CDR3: TGCGCCAGCAGCCATGTAAACGGTAATGAGCAGTTCTTC.

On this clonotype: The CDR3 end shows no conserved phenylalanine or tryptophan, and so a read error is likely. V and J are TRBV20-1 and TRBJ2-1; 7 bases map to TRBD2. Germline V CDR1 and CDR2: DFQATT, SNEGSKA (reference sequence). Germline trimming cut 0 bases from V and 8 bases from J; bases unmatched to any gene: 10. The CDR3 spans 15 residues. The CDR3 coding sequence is TGCAGTGCTAGAGATGCGGGCGGGAGTGGCTATGAGCAGTTCCTC. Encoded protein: CSARDAGGSGYEQFL.

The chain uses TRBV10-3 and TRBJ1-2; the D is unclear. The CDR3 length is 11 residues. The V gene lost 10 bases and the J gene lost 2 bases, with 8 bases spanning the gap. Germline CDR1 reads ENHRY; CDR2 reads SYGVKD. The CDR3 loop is CATSPNYGYTF. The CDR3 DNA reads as TGTGCCACCTCTCCCAACTATGGCTACACCTTC.

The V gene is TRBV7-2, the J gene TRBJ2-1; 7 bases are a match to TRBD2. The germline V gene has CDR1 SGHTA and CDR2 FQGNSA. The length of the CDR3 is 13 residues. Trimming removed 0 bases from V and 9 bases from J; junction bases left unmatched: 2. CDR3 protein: CASSLAGTIEQFF. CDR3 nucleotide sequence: TGTGCCAGCAGCTTAGCGGGGACTATTGAGCAGTTCTTC. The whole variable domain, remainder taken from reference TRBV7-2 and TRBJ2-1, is GAGVSQSPSNKVTEKGKDVELRCDPISGHTALYWYRQSLGQGLEFLIYFQGNSAPDKSGLPSDRFSAERTGGSVSTLTIQRTQQEDSAVYLCASSLAGTIEQFFGPGTRLTVL.